The 21 T cell receptor beta chains listed next were all sequenced from one sample in a study of blood T cell repertoires in COVID-19. Profiled with immunoSEQ multiplex PCR; TCRdb holds only in-frame clones, not every one. The data hold more than 110,000 clones, with 80% to 85% observed a single time. The sample was peripheral blood. The source of these receptors is a woman in her sixties or seventies with acute or convalescent COVID-19.

This chain uses TRBV4-1 with TRBJ2-2; the match to TRBD2 covers 7 bases. V was clipped by 1 base and J by 9 bases; unmatched bases: 11. CDR1 is MGHRA, CDR2 YSYEKL, per germline. The CDR3 is 16 residues long. CDR3 in amino acids: CASSQGTSVEHRELFF. The CDR3 DNA reads TGCGCCAGCAGCCAAGGAACTAGCGTCGAACACCGGGAGCTGTTTTTT.

This rearrangement joins TRBV21-1 to TRBJ2-2; TRBD2 was called by the table and not checked on the DNA. TRBV21-1 is termed a pseudogene. The CDR3 is made up of 21 amino acids. The CDR3 nucleotides read TGTGCCAGCAGCAAAAGTGGCCGGGCTAGCGGGAGAAGGGGCGGCACCGGGGAGCTGTTTTTT. It yields the protein CASSKSGRASGRRGGTGELFF.

The chain carries TRBV28 and TRBJ2-7; possibly TRBD2 for D (6 bases). Per the germline V gene, CDR1 is MDHEN and CDR2 is SYDVKM. The CDR3 contains 15 residues. The V and J ends lost 6 bases and 4 bases respectively, with 19 bases between them. This chain's CDR3 is CASSSPGGANYEQYF. CDR3 bases: TGTGCCAGCAGCTCCCCCGGGGGAGCAAATTACGAGCAGTACTTC. The full variable domain, in which reference TRBV28 and TRBJ2-7 provide the parts outside the CDR3, is DVKVTQSSRYLVKRTGEKVFLECVQDMDHENMFWYRQDPGLGLRLIYFSYDVKMKEKGDIPEGYSVSREKKERFSLILESASTNQTSMYLCASSSPGGANYEQYFGPGTRLTVT.

The chain couples TRBV6-6 to TRBJ2-2; 7 bases map to TRBD1. The CDR3 covers 15 residues. Germline V lookup: CDR1 MNHNY, CDR2 SVGAGI (reference sequence). CDR3 sequence (DNA): TGTGCTACTTACCAGGGACAGTCCTTCACCGGGGAGCTGTTTTTT. Its translation is CATYQGQSFTGELFF.

The chain carries TRBV7-2 and TRBJ1-6; D might be TRBD1 (5 bases). The CDR3 runs to 16 residues. V lost 5 bases and J 5 bases, leaving 16 bases between the germline ends. CDR1 is SGHTA, CDR2 FQGNSA, per germline. The CDR3 loop reads CASSHPPGRNNSPLHF. The DNA for the CDR3 is TGTGCCAGCAGCCACCCCCCAGGGAGGAATAATTCACCCCTCCACTTT.

The genes are TRBV7-2 and TRBJ2-1; D is unresolved. V shed 2 bases and J shed 3 bases, with 5 bases lying between them. Germline assignment: CDR1 SGHTA and CDR2 FQGNSA. This CDR3 region has 13 residues. The CDR3 is CASSLTNYNEQFF. Here the CDR3 DNA reads TGTGCCAGCAGCTTAACTAACTACAATGAGCAGTTCTTC. Full variable domain (rest looked up from reference TRBV7-2 and TRBJ2-1): GAGVSQSPSNKVTEKGKDVELRCDPISGHTALYWYRQSLGQGLEFLIYFQGNSAPDKSGLPSDRFSAERTGGSVSTLTIQRTQQEDSAVYLCASSLTNYNEQFFGPGTRLTVL.

The V call is TRBV27, the J call TRBJ2-1, with 10 bases matching TRBD2. CDR1 MNHEY and CDR2 SMNVEV come from the germline V gene (reference sequence). J was trimmed by 8 bases and V by 8 bases; bases with no gene match: 6. This CDR3 region has 13 residues. In DNA form, the CDR3 reads TGTGCCAGCCTCTCTAGCGGGAGCTATGAGCAGTTCTTC. It is translated as CASLSSGSYEQFF.

This clone was detected a few times. The chain employs TRBV11-2 and TRBJ2-1; 8 positions match TRBD2. Germline-derived CDR1 and CDR2 are SGHAT and FQNNGV. The trim removed 4 bases at V and 6 bases at J, leaving 11 bases unmatched. This CDR3 is 16 amino acids long. The CDR3 coding sequence is TGTGCCAGCAGCTCAACCGGGACTAGAGTCTCCAATGAGCAGTTCTTC. As protein: CASSSTGTRVSNEQFF.

J is TRBJ1-6 and V is TRBV10-3, with TRBD1 identical over 8 bases. The J segment lost 5 bases and the V segment lost 10 bases, leaving 16 bases of the junction unmatched. The CDR3 totals 17 residues. Germline CDR1 and CDR2: ENHRY and SYGVKD. Written as DNA, the CDR3 is TGTGCCACCAGCCCACAGGGGGTGATCTTTAATAATTCACCCCTCCACTTT. It yields the protein CATSPQGVIFNNSPLHF.

V gene TRBV11-1 combines with J gene TRBJ2-5; 7 nucleotides match TRBD2. The CDR3 is 16 amino acids. Germline values: CDR1 SGHAT, CDR2 FQDESV (reference sequence). Trimming cost V 6 bases and J 7 bases; bases outside gene matches: 17. The CDR3 reads CASRLDPDFREGTQYF. CDR3 nucleotide sequence: TGTGCCAGCAGGCTAGACCCAGATTTCAGGGAGGGGACCCAGTACTTC.

V gene TRBV10-3 combines with J gene TRBJ1-1; 8 nucleotides align to TRBD1. The CDR3 length is 13 residues. With V trimmed by 6 bases and J by 3 bases, 3 bases remained unmatched. CDR1 and CDR2 (germline): ENHRY, SYGVKD. The CDR3 loop reads CAIRTGADTEAFF. The CDR3 nucleotides are TGTGCCATCAGGACAGGGGCGGACACTGAAGCTTTCTTT.

The table lists this clone with a few counts. The rearrangement links TRBV3-1 (or the pseudogene TRBV3-2) to TRBJ2-1; no clear D gene. The V gene lost 2 bases and the J gene lost 6 bases, with 8 bases spanning the gap. Per the germline V gene, CDR1 is LGHDT and CDR2 is YNNKEL (reference sequence). The CDR3 has 13 residues. CDR3 residues: CASSQTLFNEQFF. DNA for the CDR3: TGTGCCAGCAGCCAAACTCTATTCAATGAGCAGTTCTTC.

The chain has TRBV28 and TRBJ2-7, with 9 bases fitting TRBD2. The J segment lost 7 bases and the V segment lost 2 bases, leaving 12 bases of the junction unmatched. CDR1 and CDR2 from the germline V gene are MDHEN and SYDVKM. The CDR3 sequence is 16 residues long. CDR3 in DNA: TGTGCCAGCAGTTTAATGTTAGCGGGAGCTTCAGGGGAGCAGTACTTC. It encodes CASSLMLAGASGEQYF. The full variable domain, its missing parts supplied by reference TRBV28 and TRBJ2-7, is DVKVTQSSRYLVKRTGEKVFLECVQDMDHENMFWYRQDPGLGLRLIYFSYDVKMKEKGDIPEGYSVSREKKERFSLILESASTNQTSMYLCASSLMLAGASGEQYFGPGTRLTVT.

The CDR3 sequence is CASSPDLWRTGELFF. In nucleotides, the CDR3 is TGTGCCAGCAGCCCCGACCTGTGGAGGACCGGGGAGCTGTTTTTT. The gene calls are TRBV11-2 and TRBJ2-2, with D maybe TRBD2 (5 bases). The CDR3 covers 15 residues. Deletions cut 5 bases from V and 5 bases from J, with 15 bases between. The germline CDR1 and CDR2 sequences are SGHAT and FQNNGV.

Concerning this clone: This specimen includes other DNA sequences encoding the same CDR3. This chain links TRBV2 with TRBJ1-4, with D hard to call. Germline values: CDR1 SNHLY, CDR2 FYNNEI. This CDR3 comprises 11 residues. The ends were cut back, 2 bases at V and 8 bases at J, with 3 bases in the middle. DNA for the CDR3: TGTGCCAGCAGTGAATTAGAAAAACTGTTTTTT. The encoded protein is CASSELEKLFF.

The gene calls are TRBV7-9 and TRBJ1-3; D ambiguous. This CDR3 is 16 amino acids long. Germline V gene sequence: CDR1 SEHNR, CDR2 FQNEAQ (reference sequence). Trimming took 1 base from V and 0 from J, leaving 10 bases between them. The CDR3 DNA reads TGTGCCAGCAGCTTAGATTGGGAGGACTCTGGAAACACCATATATTTT. This codes for CASSLDWEDSGNTIYF.

The rearrangement joins TRBV27 to TRBJ1-2, with TRBD1 matching over 8 bases. CDR3 size: 18 residues. Germline CDR1 MNHEY, CDR2 SMNVEV (reference sequence). The trim removed 0 bases at V and 8 bases at J, leaving 17 bases unmatched. Written as DNA, the CDR3 is TGTGCCAGCAGTTTATCTTGGCAGGGGGCGCTGGAGGTTGGGGGCTACACCTTC. Its translation is CASSLSWQGALEVGGYTF.

V is TRBV5-1 and J is TRBJ2-4; a possible D gene is TRBD2 (7 bases). V was cut by 2 bases and J by 3 bases, with 12 bases left in between. This CDR3 is 15 amino acids long. The V gene's germline CDR1 is SGHRS and CDR2 YFSETQ. CDR3 residues: CASSFQGRDKNIQYF. The DNA of the CDR3 is TGCGCCAGCAGCTTTCAGGGGAGGGACAAAAACATTCAGTACTTC.

There are a few counts of this clone. The V and J genes are TRBV2 and TRBJ2-7; tentative D call: TRBD2 (6 bases). The V end lost 4 bases, the J end lost 1 base, and 11 bases lay between the germline ends. The V gene's germline CDR1 is SNHLY and CDR2 FYNNEI. This CDR3 contains 14 residues. The CDR3 nucleotides are TGTGCCAGCAGTGTCCAGGGAGGATCCTACGAGCAGTACTTC. This sequence encodes CASSVQGGSYEQYF.

The CDR3 spells CASSLFPRRNTEAFF. CDR3 in DNA: TGTGCCAGCAGCTTGTTCCCAAGGAGGAACACTGAAGCTTTCTTT. V usage is TRBV7-9 and J usage is TRBJ1-1, with D unresolved. V was trimmed by 3 bases and J by 1 base, leaving 12 bases between them. There are 15 residues in the CDR3. Germline V gives CDR1 SEHNR, CDR2 FQNEAQ (reference sequence).

The chain couples TRBV7-2 to TRBJ1-2; D might be TRBD1 (6 bases). This CDR3 spans 14 amino acids. Per germline, CDR1 SGHTA and CDR2 FQGNSA. V was cut by 1 base and J by 8 bases, with 14 bases left in between. In nucleotides, the CDR3 is TGTGCCAGCAGCTTAGGGATCTTGGGGGCAGGCTACACCTTC. Translated: CASSLGILGAGYTF.